This paragraph reports one T cell receptor (beta chain). Its target antigen remains unknown. No base qualities exist here, and no much larger clone lies one base off it. The record originates from a study of human T cells and chemical hapten exposure (dated by TCRdb to the early 2020s). A note on the overall study: For sensitization, 2% DPC in acetone was applied to a roughly 2 cm by roughly 2 cm area of upper inner arm skin. Throughout the roughly 25-week study period, patients were also given weekly therapeutic DPC doses on the scalp. Patch testing was performed on the upper back with Finn chambers containing 0.01% DPC, and the patch tests were scored after 6 days according to International Contact Dermatitis Research Group standards. Alopecia areata with under or over 50% scalp involvement, alopecia totalis and alopecia universalis were represented in the patient cohort, which was mostly female. Libraries were pooled for sequencing, and per-sample TCR yields varied mainly because of small differences in library volumes within the pool. The study tracked peripheral blood TCR repertoire changes in vivo during primary and secondary sensitization to the hapten diphenylcyclopropenone (DPC) in alopecia patients. Blood was sampled from patients pre-sensitization (week 0) and at 2, 6 and about 24 weeks after DPC sensitization. Blood for TCR sequencing was provided by twenty-nine alopecia patients at one to four time points (pre-sensitization, 2, 6 and 24 weeks).

Library prep was done by RACE. This sample was sequenced with a NextSeq 500. Library preparation attached unique molecular identifiers to individual cDNA molecules for quantitative, reproducible TCR counting. For every blood RNA sample, sequencing covered both the TCR alpha and TCR beta chains. As for how the authors treated the data: A median of approximately 96,000 TCRs per sample was observed, with a range of about 23,224 to 690,600. The Decombinator software suite was used to annotate the V, J and CDR3 of the TCR reads. For PS versus PT1 abundance plots, all samples were subsampled to the same number of TCRs (28,000). TCRs were defined as expanded if absent before sensitization and observed at least eight times at the 2-week time point. TCRdb took the public reads, trimmed them with fastp at Q25, ran MiXCR for clone calling and kept in-frame beta chains. All rows with the same CDR3 protein become a single entry with the most common DNA and genes. The V and J calls and clone size come from TCRdb's table, not from the authors' own analysis. This sample lists 75,000 to 100,000 distinct CDR3 sequences; around 11% were detected once. The ten biggest clones cover approximately 2% of the sample.

Results and caveats for the whole study, not just this receptor: All patients had alopecia, a presumed autoimmune disease, so their immune response might differ from that of healthy individuals. Repeated subsampling changed both the strength of the expansion versus patch-test correlation and the threshold at which that correlation became significant. Compared with pre-sensitization or healthy control sets, expanded TCRs formed significantly more large CDR3 similarity clusters, which is consistent with antigen-driven responses. The number of PT1 expanded TCRs positively correlated with patch test score, significant at thresholds 8, 16 and 32 but not 4. DPC sensitization did not change how many TCRs were above 1 in 1000 frequency, and no evidence was found of alterations in global repertoire structure.

The sample's time point label, in plain terms: patch test 1, 2 weeks after DPC sensitization. The treatment or condition label corresponds to: therapeutic diphenylcyclopropenone sensitization with weekly scalp DPC. At each patch-test visit, blood was drawn before the patch test was applied. Patients were eligible if aged 18 to 70, diagnosed with alopecia and judged suitable for DPC therapy, and pregnant patients were excluded. Total RNA was extracted from unfractionated whole blood that had been collected in Tempus Blood RNA tubes. CDR3 length: 14 amino acids, cysteine to phenylalanine. Only the CDR3 portion is preserved as DNA: 42 bases, with reading frame beginning at the first base. V is shortened by 0 bases, J by 5 bases, and the region joining them spans 7 bases. Taken from the germline V gene (reference sequence), the CDR1 and CDR2 loops are MNHNY and SVGAGI.

The sequence derives from a woman aged 35 to 49 with alopecia areata. Some clones in this sample may be carry-over from other donors' samples. This receptor chain uses TRBV6-6 and TRBJ1-4, with the D gene too uncertain to name. The starting material was whole blood, obtained in connection with sensitization to the hapten diphenylcyclopropenone (DPC). DNA sequence: TGTGCCAGCAGTTACTCGGGAGACAATGAAAAACTGTTTTTT. Translated, this gives CASSYSGDNEKLFF.